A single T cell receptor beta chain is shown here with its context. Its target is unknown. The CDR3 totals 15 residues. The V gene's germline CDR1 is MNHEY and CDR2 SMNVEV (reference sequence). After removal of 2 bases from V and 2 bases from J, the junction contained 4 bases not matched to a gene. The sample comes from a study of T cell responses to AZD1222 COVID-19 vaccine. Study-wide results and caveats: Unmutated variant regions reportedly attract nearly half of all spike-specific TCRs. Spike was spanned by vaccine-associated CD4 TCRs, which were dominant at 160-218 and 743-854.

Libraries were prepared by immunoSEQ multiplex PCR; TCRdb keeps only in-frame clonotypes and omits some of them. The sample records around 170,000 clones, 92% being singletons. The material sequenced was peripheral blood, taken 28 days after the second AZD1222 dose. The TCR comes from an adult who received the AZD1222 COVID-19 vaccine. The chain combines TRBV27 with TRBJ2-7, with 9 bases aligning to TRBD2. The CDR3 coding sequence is TGTGCCAGCAGTTTACAGCGGGGGGCCGCCTACGAGCAGTACTTC. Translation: CASSLQRGAAYEQYF.